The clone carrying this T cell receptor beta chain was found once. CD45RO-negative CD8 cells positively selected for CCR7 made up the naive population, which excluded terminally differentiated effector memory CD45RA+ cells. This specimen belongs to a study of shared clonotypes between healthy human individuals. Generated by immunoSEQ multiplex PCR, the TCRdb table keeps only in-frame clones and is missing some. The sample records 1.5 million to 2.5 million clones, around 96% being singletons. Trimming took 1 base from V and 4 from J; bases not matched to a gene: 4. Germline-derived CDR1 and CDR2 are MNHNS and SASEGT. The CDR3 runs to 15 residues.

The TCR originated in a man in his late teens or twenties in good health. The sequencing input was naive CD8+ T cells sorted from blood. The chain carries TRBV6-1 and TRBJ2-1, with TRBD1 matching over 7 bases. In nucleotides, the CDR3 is TGTGCCAGCAGTGAAGAGGCAGGGGGATACAATGAGCAGTTCTTC. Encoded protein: CASSEEAGGYNEQFF.